This T cell receptor beta chain comes out of a study of T cell repertoires in cytomegalovirus infection. On the study more broadly: HLA-B-restricted CMV epitopes that are well studied were used alongside recently identified HLA-C-restricted ones. Through public TCR beta signatures, both CMV infection and matching HLA type were indicated.

Study results and caveats: HLA-C-restricted, CMV-specific TCR beta clonotypes were dominant ex vivo.

About this clonotype: Its specificity is unknown.

The germline CDR1 and CDR2 sequences are MDHEN and SYDVKM. Trimming at V came to 3 bases and at J to 6 bases, leaving 19 bases not matched to a gene. The length of the CDR3 is 19 residues. In TCRdb, the reads were re-called with MiXCR into one record per CDR3 protein. This sample has about 900,000 distinct CDR3 sequences; around 31% occur once, and the top ten carry 11% to 15%. This material consisted of cultured CD8+ T cells from PBMCs, taken from culture after CMV antigen stimulation. J is TRBJ2-7 and V is TRBV28, with TRBD2 identical over 11 bases. The TCR sequence derives from a human donor in good health (CMV status not recorded). Some clones in this sample may be carry-over from other donors' samples. DNA of the CDR3: TGTGCCAGCAGTTTCCCATCCGGGGTAGCGGGGGGGCGCGCCGTCGAGCAGTACGTC. Protein sequence: CASSFPSGVAGGRAVEQYV.